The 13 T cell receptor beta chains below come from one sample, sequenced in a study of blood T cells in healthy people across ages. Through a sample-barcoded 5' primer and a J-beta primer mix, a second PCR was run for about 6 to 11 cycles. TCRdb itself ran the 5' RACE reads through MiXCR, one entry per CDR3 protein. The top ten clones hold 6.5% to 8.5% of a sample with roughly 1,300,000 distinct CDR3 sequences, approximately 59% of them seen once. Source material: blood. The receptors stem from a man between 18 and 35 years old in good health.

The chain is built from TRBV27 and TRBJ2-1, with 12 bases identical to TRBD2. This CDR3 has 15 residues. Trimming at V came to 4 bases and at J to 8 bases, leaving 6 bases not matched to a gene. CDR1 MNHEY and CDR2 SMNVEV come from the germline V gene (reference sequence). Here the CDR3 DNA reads TGTGCCAGCAGTTCCATCGGACTAGCGGGGTATGAGCAGTTCTTC. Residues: CASSSIGLAGYEQFF.

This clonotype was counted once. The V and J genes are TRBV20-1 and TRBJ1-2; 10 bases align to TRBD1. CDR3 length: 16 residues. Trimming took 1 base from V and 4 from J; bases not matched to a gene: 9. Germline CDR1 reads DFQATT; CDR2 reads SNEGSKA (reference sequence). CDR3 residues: CSARGDPGQGTYGYTF. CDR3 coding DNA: TGCAGTGCTAGAGGGGACCCGGGACAGGGGACCTATGGCTACACCTTC.

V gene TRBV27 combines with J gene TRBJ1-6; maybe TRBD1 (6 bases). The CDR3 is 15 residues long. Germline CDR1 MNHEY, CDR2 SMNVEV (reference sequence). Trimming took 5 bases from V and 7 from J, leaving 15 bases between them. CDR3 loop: CASSPFRGRNSPLHF. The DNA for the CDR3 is TGTGCCAGCAGTCCCTTTCGGGGGCGCAATTCACCCCTCCACTTT.

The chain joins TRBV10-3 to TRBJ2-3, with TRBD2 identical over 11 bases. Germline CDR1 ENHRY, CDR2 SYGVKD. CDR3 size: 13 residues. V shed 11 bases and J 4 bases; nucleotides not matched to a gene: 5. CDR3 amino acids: CAAGTSGADTQYF. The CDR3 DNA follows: TGTGCCGCCGGGACTAGCGGCGCAGATACGCAGTATTTT.

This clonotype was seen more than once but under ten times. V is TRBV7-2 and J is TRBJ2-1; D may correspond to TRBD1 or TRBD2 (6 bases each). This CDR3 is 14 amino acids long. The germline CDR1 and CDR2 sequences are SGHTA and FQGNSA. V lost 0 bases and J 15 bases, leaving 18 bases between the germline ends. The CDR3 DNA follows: TGTGCCAGCAGCTTAGCGATACCACCCTCGGGGGCGTTCTTC. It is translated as CASSLAIPPSGAFF.

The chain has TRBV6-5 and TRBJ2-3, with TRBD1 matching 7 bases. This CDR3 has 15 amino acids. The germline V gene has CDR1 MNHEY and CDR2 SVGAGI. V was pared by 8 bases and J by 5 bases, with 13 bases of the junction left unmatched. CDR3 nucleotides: TGTGCCAGCTCCAGGGATCCCCCAGGGGGAGATACGCAGTATTTT. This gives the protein CASSRDPPGGDTQYF.

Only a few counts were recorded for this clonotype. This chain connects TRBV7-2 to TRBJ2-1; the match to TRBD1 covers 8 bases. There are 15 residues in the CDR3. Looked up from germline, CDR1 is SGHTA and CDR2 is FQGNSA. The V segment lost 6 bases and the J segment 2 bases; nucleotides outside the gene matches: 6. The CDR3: CASRPTGGTYNEQFF. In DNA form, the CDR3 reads TGTGCCAGCAGGCCTACAGGGGGAACCTACAATGAGCAGTTCTTC.

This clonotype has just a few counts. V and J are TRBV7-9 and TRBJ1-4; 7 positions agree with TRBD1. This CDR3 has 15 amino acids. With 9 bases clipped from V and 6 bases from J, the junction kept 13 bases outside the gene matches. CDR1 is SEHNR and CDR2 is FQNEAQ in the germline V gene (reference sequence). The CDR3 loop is CASPPWGQGDEKLFF. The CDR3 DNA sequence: TGTGCCAGTCCCCCTTGGGGGCAGGGGGATGAAAAACTGTTTTTT.

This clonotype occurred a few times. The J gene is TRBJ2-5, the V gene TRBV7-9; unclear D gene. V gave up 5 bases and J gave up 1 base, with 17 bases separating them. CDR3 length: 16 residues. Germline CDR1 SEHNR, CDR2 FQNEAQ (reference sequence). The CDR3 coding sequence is TGTGCCAGCAGCCCCGAAGATCCGGAGTCCCAAGAGACCCAGTACTTC. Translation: CASSPEDPESQETQYF.

The CDR3 region has the DNA TGCGCCAGCAGCCAAGAAGGACACATCGAAGCTTTCTTT. Its translation: CASSQEGHIEAFF. This sequence joins TRBV4-1 and TRBJ1-1, with a possible D match to TRBD1 (5 bases). This CDR3 is built from 13 residues. The V end was cut by 0 bases, the J end by 8 bases, with 10 bases between. Germline assignment: CDR1 MGHRA and CDR2 YSYEKL.

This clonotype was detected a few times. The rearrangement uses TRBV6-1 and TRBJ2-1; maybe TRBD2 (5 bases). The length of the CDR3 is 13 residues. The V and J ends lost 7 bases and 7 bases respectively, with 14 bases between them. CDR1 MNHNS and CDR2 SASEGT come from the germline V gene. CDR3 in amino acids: CASTPADRNEQFF. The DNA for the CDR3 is TGTGCCAGCACTCCAGCGGATCGGAATGAGCAGTTCTTC.

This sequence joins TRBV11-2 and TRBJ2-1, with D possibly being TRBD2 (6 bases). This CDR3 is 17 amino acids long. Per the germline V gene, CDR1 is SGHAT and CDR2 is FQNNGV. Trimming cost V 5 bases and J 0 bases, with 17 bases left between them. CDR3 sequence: CASSLGRSGNSYNEQFF. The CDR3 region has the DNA TGTGCCAGCAGCCTAGGCCGTAGCGGAAACTCCTACAATGAGCAGTTCTTC.

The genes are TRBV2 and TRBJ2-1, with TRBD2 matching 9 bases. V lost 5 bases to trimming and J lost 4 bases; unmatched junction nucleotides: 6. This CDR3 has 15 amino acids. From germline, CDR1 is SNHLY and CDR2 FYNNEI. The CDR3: CASSSNSGSYNEQFF. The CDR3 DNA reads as TGTGCCAGCAGTTCCAATAGCGGGAGTTACAATGAGCAGTTCTTC.